This T cell receptor beta chain was found in a study of blood T cell repertoires in COVID-19 (dated by TCRdb to 2018 to 2020). The study in broad terms: Collaborator samples came from the United States, Italy and Spain and covered acute and convalescent phases of COVID-19. Subjects who had been exposed to COVID-19, were actively infected with it, or had recovered from it provided the deeply sampled blood TCRbeta repertoires that made up the dataset. Samples were obtained from the ongoing ImmuneRACE study (first 160 participants) and from 1,000 to 1,500 subjects provided by 6 global collaborators. Sample metadata almost always included a de-identified subject ID, COVID-19 status, age in years and sex. The repertoires were made available in a free public database intended to serve as a resource for research on the immune response to SARS-CoV-2. Where available, HLA class I and class II types were obtained from metadata supplied by the sample provider rather than from assay-based typing. The material from the prospective study consisted of cDNA or gDNA derived from T cells, B-cell-depleted T cells, or PBMCs. What the work shows at the level of the full study, not this receptor alone: The amount of clinical and demographic metadata varied by source and participant and was provided uncurated.

A remark on this clone: Its antigen remains unidentified. Base qualities were left out, and no much larger clone turns up one base away.

Participants in the prospective study were enrolled through a virtual design, were aged roughly 18 to 100 years, and lived in 20 to 30 United States geographic areas. In the prospective study, participants were assigned to cohorts based on the clinical history participants reported in a screening survey and a study questionnaire. ImmuneRACE Cohort 3 recovered participants were defined by two consecutive negative NP/OP PCR tests, healthcare professional clearance, or symptom resolution. In the prospective study, mobile phlebotomists collected whole blood, serum and a nasopharyngeal or oropharyngeal swab from each participant. Additional blood draws and questionnaires over an approximately 2-month period could optionally be provided by prospective study participants. Before DNA extraction, prospective study blood samples were shipped either frozen or at room temperature. CDR1 and CDR2 were assigned from the germline V gene (reference sequence) as LNHDA and SQIVND. V is clipped by 3 bases and J by 3 bases, and the sequence between their germline boundaries is 9 bases long. The cysteine opens and the phenylalanine closes a CDR3 of 13 amino acids. CDR3 DNA only is kept here, 39 bases in frame from base 1.

TCRbeta CDR3 regions were amplified from genomic DNA by means of the immunoSEQ Assay, a bias-controlled multiplex PCR. On the authors' methods: The number of nucleated cells in each sample was estimated from the amplification of reference gene primers within the assay. To quantify the absolute abundance of each unique TCRbeta CDR3 rearrangement, sequence reads were collapsed and filtered. For each sample, productive Simpson clonality was calculated as the square root of Simpson's diversity index over productive rearrangements. In its TCRdb copy, this immuneACCESS table keeps in-frame sequences only and misses some clones. Where compared with another copy, unresolved V genes explain less than half of these, and the others have no known cause. That table furnishes V, J and clone size, whereas the DNA furnished D and trimming. This sample gives about 150,000 clones in total; 80% to 85% of them show up just once. The top ten clones comprise roughly 8% of the sample.

The clonotype originates from a woman between 50 and 59 years old who had recovered from COVID-19. Recombination joined TRBV19 with TRBJ2-7; the D gene cannot be resolved reliably. Source material: PBMCs or T cells enriched from blood (not recorded which). The DNA is TGTGCCAGTAGTATGTCGGTATTCTACGAGCAGTACTTC. Translated, this is CASSMSVFYEQYF. Beyond the CDR3, the reference TRBV19 and TRBJ2-7 genes provide the residues; the full variable domain reads: DGGITQSPKYLFRKEGQNVTLSCEQNLNHDAMYWYRQDPGQGLRLIYYSQIVNDFQKGDIAEGYSVSREKKESFPLTVTSAQKNPTAFYLCASSMSVFYEQYFGPGTRLTVT.